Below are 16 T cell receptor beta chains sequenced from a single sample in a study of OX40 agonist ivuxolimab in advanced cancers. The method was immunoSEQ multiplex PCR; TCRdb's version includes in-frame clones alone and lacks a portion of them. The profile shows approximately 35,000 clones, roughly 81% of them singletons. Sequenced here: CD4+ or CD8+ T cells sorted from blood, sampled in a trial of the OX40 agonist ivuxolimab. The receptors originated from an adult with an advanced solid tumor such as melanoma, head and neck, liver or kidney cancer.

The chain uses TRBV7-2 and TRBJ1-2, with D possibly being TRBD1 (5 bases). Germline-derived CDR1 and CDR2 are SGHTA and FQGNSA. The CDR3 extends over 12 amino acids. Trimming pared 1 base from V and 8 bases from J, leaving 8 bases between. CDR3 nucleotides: TGTGCCAGCAGCTTAGGGGGGATCGGCTACACCTTC. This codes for CASSLGGIGYTF.

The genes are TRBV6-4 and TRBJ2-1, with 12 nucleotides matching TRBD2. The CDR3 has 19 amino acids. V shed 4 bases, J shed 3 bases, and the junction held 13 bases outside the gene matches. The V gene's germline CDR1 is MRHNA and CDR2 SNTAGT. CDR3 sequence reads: CASSVLLAGGQVYYNEQFF. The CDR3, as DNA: TGTGCCAGCAGTGTTCTCCTAGCGGGGGGGCAGGTGTACTACAATGAGCAGTTCTTC.

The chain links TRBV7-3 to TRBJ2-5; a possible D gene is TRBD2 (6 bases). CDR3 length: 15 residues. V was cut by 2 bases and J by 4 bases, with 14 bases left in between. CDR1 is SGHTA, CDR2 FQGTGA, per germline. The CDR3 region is CASSLVPGRRETQYF. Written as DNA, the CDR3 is TGTGCCAGCAGCTTAGTTCCAGGGAGGAGAGAGACCCAGTACTTC.

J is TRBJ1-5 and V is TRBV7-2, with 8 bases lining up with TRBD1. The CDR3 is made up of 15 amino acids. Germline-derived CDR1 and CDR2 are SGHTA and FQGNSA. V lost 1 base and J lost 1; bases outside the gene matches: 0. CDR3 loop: CASSLDRGSNQPQHF. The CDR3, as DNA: TGTGCCAGCAGCTTAGACAGGGGGAGCAATCAGCCCCAGCATTTT.

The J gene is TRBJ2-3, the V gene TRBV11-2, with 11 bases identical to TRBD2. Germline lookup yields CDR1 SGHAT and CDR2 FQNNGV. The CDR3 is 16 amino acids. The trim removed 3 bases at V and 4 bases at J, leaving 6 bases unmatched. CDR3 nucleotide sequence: TGTGCCAGCAGCTTCACTAGCGGGAGTATCGCAGATACGCAGTATTTT. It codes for CASSFTSGSIADTQYF.

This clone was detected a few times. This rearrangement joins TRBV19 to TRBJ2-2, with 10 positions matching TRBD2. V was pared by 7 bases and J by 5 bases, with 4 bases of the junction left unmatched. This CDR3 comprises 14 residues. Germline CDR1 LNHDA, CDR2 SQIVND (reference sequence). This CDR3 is CASMGSGRTGELFF. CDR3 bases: TGTGCCAGTATGGGTAGCGGGAGGACCGGGGAGCTGTTTTTT.

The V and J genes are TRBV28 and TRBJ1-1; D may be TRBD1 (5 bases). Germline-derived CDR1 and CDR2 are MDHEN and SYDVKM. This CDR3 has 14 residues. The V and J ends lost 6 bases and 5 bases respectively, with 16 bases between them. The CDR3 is CASRRSIRGTEAFF. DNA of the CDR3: TGTGCCAGCAGGCGGAGTATTAGGGGAACTGAAGCTTTCTTT.

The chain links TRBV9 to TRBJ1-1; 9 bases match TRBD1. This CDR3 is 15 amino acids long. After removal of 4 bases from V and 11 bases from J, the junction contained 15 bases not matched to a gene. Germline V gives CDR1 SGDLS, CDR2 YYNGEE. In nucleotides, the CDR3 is TGTGCCAGCAGCCCCGGGACAGGGTCTTCAAGACCGGCTTTCTTT. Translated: CASSPGTGSSRPAFF.

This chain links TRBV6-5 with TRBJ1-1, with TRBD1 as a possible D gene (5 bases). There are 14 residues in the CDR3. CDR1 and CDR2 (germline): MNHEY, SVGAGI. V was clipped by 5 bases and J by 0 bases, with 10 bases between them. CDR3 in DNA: TGTGCCAGCAGTGCGGAGACAGTGAACACTGAAGCTTTCTTT. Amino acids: CASSAETVNTEAFF.

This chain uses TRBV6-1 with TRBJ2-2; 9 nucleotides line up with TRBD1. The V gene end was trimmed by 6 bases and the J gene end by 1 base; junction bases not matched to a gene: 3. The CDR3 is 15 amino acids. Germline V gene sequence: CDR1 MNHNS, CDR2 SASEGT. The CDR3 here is CASSPGQGNTGELFF. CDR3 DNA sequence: TGTGCCAGCAGCCCGGGACAGGGGAACACCGGGGAGCTGTTTTTT.

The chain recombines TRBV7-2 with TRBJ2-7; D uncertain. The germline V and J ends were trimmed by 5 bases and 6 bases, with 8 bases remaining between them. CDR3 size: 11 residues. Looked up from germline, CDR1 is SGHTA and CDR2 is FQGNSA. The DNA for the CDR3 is TGTGCCAGCAGCCCAGCCCTCGAGCAGTACTTC. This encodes CASSPALEQYF.

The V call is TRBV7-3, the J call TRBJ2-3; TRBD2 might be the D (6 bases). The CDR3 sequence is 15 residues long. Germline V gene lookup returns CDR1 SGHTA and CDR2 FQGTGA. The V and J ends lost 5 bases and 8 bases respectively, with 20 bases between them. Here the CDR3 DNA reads TGTGCCAGCAGCCCTACGAGACTAGAGGGTCGTACGCAGTATTTT. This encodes CASSPTRLEGRTQYF. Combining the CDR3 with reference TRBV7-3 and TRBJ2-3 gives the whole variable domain GAGVSQTPSNKVTEKGKYVELRCDPISGHTALYWYRQSLGQGPEFLIYFQGTGAADDSGLPNDRFFAVRPEGSVSTLKIQRTERGDSAVYLCASSPTRLEGRTQYFGPGTRLTVL.

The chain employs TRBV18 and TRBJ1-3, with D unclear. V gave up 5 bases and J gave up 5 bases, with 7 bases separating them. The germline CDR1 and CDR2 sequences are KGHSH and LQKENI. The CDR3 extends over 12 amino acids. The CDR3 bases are TGTGCCAGCTCAGGGCCCCGAAACACCATATATTTT. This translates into CASSGPRNTIYF.

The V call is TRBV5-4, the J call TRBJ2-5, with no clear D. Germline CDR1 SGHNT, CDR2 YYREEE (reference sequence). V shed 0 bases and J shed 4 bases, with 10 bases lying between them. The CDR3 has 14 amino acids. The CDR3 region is CASSLDYGRETQYF. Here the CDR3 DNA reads TGTGCCAGCAGCTTGGACTACGGAAGAGAGACCCAGTACTTC.

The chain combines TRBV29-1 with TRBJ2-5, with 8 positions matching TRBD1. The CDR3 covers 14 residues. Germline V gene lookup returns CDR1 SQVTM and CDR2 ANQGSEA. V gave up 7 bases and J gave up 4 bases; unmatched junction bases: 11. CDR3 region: CSARTGYVVETQYF. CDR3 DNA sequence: TGCAGCGCTCGGACAGGGTACGTGGTAGAGACCCAGTACTTC. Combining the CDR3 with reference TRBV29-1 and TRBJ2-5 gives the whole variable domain SAVISQKPSRDICQRGTSLTIQCQVDSQVTMMFWYRQQPGQSLTLIATANQGSEATYESGFVIDKFPISRPNLTFSTLTVSNMSPEDSSIYLCSARTGYVVETQYFGPGTRLLVL.

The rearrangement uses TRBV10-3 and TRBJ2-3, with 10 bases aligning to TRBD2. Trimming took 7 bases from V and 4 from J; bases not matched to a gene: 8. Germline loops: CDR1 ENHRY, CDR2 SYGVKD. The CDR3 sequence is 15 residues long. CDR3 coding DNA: TGTGCCATCAAAAGTGCTAGCGGGAGTGCAGATACGCAGTATTTT. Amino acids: CAIKSASGSADTQYF.